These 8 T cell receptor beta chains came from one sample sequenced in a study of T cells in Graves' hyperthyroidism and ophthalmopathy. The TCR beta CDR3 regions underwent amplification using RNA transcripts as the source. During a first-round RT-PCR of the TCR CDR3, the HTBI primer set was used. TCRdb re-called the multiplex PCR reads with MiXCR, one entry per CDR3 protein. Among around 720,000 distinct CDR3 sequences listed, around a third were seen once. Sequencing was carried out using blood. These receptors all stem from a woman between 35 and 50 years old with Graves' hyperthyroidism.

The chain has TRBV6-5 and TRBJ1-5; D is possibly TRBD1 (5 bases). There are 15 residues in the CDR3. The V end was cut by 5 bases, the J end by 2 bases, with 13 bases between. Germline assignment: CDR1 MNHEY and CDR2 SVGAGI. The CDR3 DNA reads TGTGCCAGCAGTGAACTGTTGGGGGGCAATCAGCCCCAGCATTTT. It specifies CASSELLGGNQPQHF.

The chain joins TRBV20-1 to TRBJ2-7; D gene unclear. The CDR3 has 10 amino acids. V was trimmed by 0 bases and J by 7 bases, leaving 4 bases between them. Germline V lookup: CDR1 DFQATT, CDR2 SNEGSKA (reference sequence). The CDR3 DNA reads TGCAGTGCTAGAGATCTTGAGCAGTACTTC. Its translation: CSARDLEQYF.

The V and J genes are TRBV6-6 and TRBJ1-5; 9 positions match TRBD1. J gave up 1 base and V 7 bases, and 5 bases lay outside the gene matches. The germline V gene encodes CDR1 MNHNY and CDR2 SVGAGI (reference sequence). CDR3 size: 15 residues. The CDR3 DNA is TGTGCCAGCAACCCACAGGGGGCCAGCAATCAGCCCCAGCATTTT. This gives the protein CASNPQGASNQPQHF.

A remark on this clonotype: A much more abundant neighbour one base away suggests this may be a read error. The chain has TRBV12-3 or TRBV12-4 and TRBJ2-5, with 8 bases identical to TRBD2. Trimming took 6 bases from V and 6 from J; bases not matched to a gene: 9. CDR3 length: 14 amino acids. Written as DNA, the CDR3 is TGTGCCAGCAGGCTTCGACTAGCGTCGCAGACCCAGTACTTC. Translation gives CASRLRLASQTQYF.

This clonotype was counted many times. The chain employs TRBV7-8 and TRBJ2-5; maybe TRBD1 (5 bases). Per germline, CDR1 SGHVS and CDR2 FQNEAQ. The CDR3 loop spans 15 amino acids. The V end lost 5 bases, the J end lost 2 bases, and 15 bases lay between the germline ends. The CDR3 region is CASSQGIARQETQYF. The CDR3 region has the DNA TGTGCCAGCAGCCAGGGAATAGCCCGGCAAGAGACCCAGTACTTC. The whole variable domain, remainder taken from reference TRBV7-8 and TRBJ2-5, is GAGVSQSPRYKVAKRGQDVALRCDPISGHVSLFWYQQALGQGPEFLTYFQNEAQLDKSGLPSDRFFAERPEGSVSTLKIQRTQQEDSAVYLCASSQGIARQETQYFGPGTRLLVL.

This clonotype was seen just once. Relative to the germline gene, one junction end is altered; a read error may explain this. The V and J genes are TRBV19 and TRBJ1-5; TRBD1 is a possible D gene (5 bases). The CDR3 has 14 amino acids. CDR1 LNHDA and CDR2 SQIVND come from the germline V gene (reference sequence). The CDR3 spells CAGSKAGGNQPQHF. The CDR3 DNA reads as TGTGCCGGTAGTAAAGCGGGGGGCAATCAGCCCCAGCATTTT.

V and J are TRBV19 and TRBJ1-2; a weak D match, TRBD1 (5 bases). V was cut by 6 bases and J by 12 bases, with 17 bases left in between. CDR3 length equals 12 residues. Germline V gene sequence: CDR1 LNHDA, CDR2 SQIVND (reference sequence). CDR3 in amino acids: CASSTGGTGNTF. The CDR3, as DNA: TGTGCCAGTAGCACCGGGGGGACTGGAAACACCTTC. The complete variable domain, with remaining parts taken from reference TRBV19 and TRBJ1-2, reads DGGITQSPKYLFRKEGQNVTLSCEQNLNHDAMYWYRQDPGQGLRLIYYSQIVNDFQKGDIAEGYSVSREKKESFPLTVTSAQKNPTAFYLCASSTGGTGNTFGSGTRLTVV.

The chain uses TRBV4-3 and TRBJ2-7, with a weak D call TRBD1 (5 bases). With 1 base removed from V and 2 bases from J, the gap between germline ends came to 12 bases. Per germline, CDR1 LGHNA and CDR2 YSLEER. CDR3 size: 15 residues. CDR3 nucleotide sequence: TGCGCCAGCAGCCAAGGGTTACAAGGGGCCTACGAGCAGTACTTC. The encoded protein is CASSQGLQGAYEQYF.